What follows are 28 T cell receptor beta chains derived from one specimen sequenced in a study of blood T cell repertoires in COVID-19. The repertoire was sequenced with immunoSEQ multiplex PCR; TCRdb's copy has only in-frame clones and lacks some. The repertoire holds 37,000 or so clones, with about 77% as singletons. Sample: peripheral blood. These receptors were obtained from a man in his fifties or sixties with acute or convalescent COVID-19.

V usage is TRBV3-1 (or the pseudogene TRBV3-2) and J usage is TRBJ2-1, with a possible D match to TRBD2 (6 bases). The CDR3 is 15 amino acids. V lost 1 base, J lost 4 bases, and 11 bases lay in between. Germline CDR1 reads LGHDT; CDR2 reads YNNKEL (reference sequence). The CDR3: CASSQVAVMYNEQFF. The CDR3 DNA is TGTGCCAGCAGCCAAGTAGCGGTAATGTACAATGAGCAGTTCTTC.

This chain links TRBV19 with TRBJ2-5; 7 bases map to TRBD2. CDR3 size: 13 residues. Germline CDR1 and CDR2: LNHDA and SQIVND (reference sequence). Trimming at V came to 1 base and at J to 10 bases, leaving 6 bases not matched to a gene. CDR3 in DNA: TGTGCCAGTAGTATAGCCCCGGGGGAGGGCCAGTACTTC. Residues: CASSIAPGEGQYF.

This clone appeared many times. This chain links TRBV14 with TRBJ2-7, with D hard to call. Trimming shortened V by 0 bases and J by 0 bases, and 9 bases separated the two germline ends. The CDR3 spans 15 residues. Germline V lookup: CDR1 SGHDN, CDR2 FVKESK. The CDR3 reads CASSQEAGTSYEQYF. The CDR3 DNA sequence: TGTGCCAGCAGCCAAGAGGCAGGAACCTCCTACGAGCAGTACTTC. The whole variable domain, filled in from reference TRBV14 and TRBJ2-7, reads EAGVTQFPSHSVIEKGQTVTLRCDPISGHDNLYWYRRVMGKEIKFLLHFVKESKQDESGMPNNRFLAERTGGTYSTLKVQPAELEDSGVYFCASSQEAGTSYEQYFGPGTRLTVT.

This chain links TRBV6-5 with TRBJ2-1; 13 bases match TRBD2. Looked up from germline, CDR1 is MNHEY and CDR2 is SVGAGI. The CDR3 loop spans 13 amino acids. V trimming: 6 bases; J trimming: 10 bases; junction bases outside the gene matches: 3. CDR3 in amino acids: CASSRLAGGEQFF. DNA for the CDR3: TGTGCCAGCAGCCGACTAGCGGGAGGCGAGCAGTTCTTC.

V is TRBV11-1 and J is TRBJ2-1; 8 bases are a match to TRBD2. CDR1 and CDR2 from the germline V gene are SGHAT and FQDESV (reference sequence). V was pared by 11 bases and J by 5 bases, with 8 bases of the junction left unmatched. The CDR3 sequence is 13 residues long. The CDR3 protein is CAGTGGPNNEQFF. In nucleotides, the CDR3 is TGTGCCGGTACGGGAGGGCCTAACAATGAGCAGTTCTTC.

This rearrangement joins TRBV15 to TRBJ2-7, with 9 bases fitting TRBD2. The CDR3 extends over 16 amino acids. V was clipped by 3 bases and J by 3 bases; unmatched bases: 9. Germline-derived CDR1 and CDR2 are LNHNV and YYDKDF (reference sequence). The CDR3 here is CATSSARGGANYEQYF. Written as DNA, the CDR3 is TGTGCCACCAGCAGTGCCCGCGGGGGGGCAAACTACGAGCAGTACTTC.

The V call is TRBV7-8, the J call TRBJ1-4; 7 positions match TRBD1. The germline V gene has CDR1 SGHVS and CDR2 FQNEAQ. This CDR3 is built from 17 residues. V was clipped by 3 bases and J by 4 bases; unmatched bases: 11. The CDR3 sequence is CASSFVPGGQNNEKLFF. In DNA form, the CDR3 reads TGTGCCAGCAGCTTTGTCCCCGGGGGACAGAATAATGAAAAACTGTTTTTT.

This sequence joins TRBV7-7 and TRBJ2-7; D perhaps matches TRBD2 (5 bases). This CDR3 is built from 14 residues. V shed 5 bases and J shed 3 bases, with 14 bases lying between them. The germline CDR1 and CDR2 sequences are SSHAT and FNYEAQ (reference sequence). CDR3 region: CASSLRVGNYEQYF. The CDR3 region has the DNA TGTGCCAGCAGCCTGAGGGTCGGGAACTACGAGCAGTACTTC.

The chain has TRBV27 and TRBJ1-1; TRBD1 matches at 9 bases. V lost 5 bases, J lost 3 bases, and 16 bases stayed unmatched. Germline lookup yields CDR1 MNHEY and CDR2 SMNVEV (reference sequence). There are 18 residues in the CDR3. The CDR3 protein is CASSPGLDRGGFYTEAFF. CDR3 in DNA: TGTGCCAGCAGTCCCGGATTGGACAGGGGAGGTTTTTACACTGAAGCTTTCTTT.

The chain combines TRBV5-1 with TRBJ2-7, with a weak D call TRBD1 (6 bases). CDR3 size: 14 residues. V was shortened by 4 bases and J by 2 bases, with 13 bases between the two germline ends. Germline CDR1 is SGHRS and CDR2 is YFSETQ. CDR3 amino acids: CASSGGSSTYEQYF. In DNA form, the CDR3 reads TGCGCCAGCAGCGGGGGCAGTTCCACCTACGAGCAGTACTTC. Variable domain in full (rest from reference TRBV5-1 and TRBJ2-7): KAGVTQTPRYLIKTRGQQVTLSCSPISGHRSVSWYQQTPGQGLQFLFEYFSETQRNKGNFPGRFSGRQFSNSRSEMNVSTLELGDSALYLCASSGGSSTYEQYFGPGTRLTVT.

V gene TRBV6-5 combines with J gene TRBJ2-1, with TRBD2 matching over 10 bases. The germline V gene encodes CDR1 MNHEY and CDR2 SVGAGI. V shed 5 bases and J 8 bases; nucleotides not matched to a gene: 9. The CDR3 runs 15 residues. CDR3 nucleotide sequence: TGTGCCAGCAGTAACATAGCGGGAGGAGCCTATGAGCAGTTCTTC. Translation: CASSNIAGGAYEQFF.

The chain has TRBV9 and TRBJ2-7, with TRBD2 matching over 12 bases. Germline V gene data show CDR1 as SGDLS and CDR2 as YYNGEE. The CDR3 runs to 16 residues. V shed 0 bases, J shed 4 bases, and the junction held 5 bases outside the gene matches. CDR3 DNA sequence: TGTGCCAGCAGCGTAGGACTAGCGGGAGCCTCTTACGAGCAGTACTTC. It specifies CASSVGLAGASYEQYF.

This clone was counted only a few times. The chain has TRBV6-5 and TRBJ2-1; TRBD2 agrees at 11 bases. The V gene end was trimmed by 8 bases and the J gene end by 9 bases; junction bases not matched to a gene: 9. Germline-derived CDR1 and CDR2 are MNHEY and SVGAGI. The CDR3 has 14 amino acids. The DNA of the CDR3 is TGTGCCAGCTTATTAGCGGGAGGGCCCGTTGAGCAGTTCTTC. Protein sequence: CASLLAGGPVEQFF.

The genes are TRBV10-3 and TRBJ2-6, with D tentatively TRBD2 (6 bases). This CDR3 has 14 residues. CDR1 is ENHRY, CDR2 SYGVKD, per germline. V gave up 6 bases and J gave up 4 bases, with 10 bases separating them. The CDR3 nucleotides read TGTGCCATCAGGGGGGGTGGGGGGGCCAACGTCCTGACTTTC. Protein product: CAIRGGGGANVLTF.

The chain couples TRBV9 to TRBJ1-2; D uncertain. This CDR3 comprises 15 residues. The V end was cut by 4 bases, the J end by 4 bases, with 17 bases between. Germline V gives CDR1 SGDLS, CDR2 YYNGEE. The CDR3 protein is CASSILDEISYGYTF. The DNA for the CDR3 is TGTGCCAGCAGCATCCTCGATGAAATTAGCTATGGCTACACCTTC.

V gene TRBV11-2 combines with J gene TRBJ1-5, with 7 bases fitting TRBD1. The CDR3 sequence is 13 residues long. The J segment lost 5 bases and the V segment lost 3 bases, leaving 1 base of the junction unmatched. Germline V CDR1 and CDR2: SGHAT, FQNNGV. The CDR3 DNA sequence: TGTGCCAGCAGCTTGACAGGGTATCAGCCCCAGCATTTT. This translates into CASSLTGYQPQHF.

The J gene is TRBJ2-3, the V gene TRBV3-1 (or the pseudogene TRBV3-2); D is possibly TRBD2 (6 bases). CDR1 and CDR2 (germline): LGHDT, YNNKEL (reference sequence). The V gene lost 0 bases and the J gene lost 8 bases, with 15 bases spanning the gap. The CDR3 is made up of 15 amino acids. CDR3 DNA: TGTGCCAGCAGCCAAGAAATCGACGGGAGAGGTACGCAGTATTTT. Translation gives CASSQEIDGRGTQYF.

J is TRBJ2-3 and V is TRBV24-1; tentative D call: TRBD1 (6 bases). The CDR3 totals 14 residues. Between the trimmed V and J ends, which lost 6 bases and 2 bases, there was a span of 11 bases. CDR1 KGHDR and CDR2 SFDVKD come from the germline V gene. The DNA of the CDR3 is TGTGCCACCAGTCCCCGGACAGACACAGATACGCAGTATTTT. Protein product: CATSPRTDTDTQYF.

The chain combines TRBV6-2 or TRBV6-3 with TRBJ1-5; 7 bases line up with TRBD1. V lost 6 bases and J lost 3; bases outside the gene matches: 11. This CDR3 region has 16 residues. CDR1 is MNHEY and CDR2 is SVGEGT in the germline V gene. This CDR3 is CASSPTGTVYNQPQHF. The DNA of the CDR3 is TGTGCCAGCAGCCCGACCGGGACAGTCTACAATCAGCCCCAGCATTTT.

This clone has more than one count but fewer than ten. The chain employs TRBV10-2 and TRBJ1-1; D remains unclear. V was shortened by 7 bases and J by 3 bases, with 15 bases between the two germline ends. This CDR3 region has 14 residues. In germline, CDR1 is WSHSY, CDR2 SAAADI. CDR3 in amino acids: CASTMRVSDTEAFF. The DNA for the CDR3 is TGCGCCAGCACAATGAGGGTCTCGGACACTGAAGCTTTCTTT.

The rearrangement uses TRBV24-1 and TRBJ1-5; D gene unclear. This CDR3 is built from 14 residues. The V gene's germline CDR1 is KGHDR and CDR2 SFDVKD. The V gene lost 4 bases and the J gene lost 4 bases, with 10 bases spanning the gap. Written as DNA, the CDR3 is TGTGCCACCAGTGACCCGGGAGTTAATCAGCCCCAGCATTTT. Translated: CATSDPGVNQPQHF.

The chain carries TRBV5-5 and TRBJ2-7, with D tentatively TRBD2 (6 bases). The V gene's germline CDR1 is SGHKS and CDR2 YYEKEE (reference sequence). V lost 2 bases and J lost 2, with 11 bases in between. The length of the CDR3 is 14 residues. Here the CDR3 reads CASSFWTTTYEQYF. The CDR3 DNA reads TGTGCCAGCAGCTTCTGGACTACCACCTACGAGCAGTACTTC.

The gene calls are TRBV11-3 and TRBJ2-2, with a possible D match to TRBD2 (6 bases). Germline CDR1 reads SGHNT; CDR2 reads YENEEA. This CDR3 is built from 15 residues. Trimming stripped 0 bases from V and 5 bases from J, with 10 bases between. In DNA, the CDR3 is TGTGCCAGCAGCTTAGAGCGGGGTAGAACCGGGGAGCTGTTTTTT. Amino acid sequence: CASSLERGRTGELFF.

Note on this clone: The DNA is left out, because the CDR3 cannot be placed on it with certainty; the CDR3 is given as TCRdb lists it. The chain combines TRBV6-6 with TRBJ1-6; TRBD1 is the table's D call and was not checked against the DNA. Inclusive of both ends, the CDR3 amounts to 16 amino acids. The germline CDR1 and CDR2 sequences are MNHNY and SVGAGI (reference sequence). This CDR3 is CASSYISAGGATPLHF.

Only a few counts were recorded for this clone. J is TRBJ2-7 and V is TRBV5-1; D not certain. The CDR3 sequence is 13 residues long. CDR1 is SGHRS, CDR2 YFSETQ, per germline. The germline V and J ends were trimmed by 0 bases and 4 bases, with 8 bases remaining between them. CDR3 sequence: CASSLDGMYEQYF. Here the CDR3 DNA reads TGCGCCAGCAGCTTGGATGGCATGTACGAGCAGTACTTC.

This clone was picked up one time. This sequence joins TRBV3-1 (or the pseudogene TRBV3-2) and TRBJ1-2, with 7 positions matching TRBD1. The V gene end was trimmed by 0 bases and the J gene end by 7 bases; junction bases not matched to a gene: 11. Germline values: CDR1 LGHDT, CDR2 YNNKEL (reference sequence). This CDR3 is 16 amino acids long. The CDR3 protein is CASSQELTGKISGYTF. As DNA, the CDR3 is TGTGCCAGCAGCCAAGAACTGACAGGGAAGATATCTGGCTACACCTTC.

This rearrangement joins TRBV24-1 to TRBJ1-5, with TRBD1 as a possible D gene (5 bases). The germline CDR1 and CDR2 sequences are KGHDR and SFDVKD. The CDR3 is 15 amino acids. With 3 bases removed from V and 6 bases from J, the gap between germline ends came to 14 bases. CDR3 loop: CATSDGGGPSQPQHF. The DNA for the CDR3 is TGTGCCACCAGTGATGGGGGAGGACCGTCTCAGCCCCAGCATTTT.

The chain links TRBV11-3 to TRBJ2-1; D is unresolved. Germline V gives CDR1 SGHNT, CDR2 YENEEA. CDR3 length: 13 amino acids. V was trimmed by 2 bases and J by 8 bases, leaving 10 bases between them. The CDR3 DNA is TGTGCCAGCAGCTTACGAGGCGCATATGAGCAGTTCTTC. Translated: CASSLRGAYEQFF.